This T cell receptor (beta chain) was captured by sequencing in a study of identical twins. Overall study results and limits: One should note that invariant MAIT and iNKT cells could partly confound zero-insertion analyses.

A single record per CDR3 protein comes from TCRdb applying MiXCR to the 5' RACE reads. The sample includes approximately 630,000 distinct CDR3 sequences, about 7.1% seen only once; the top ten take less than 2%. Losses at the gene ends were 4 bases for V and 9 bases for J; bases not matched to a gene: 7. This CDR3 contains 14 residues. CDR1 is SQVTM and CDR2 is ANQGSEA in the germline V gene. This clonotype was recorded many times. Its antigen is not known. These data were also filed under a second study, of yellow fever vaccine responses in identical twins. Turning to that study: Each twin's T cell response to the vaccine was reported to look partly convergent and partly personalized.

The J gene is TRBJ2-1, the V gene TRBV29-1; 12 bases are a match to TRBD2. Source material: PBMCs. The sequence was collected from a woman between 18 and 29 years old in good health. This chain's CDR3 is CSVASGRARGEQFF. The CDR3 DNA is TGCAGCGTTGCTAGCGGGAGGGCCAGAGGTGAGCAGTTCTTC.